The present T cell receptor beta chain was sequenced within a study of vaccination effects on CD4 cells after COVID-19. Findings and limits, study-wide: Both infection-induced and vaccine-induced clones contracted markedly at late post-vaccination timepoints.

The protocol was immunoSEQ multiplex PCR, while the TCRdb copy is restricted to in-frame clones and leaves out a portion. The data show roughly 59,000 clones, around 82% seen once. Germline trimming cut 1 base from V and 2 bases from J; bases unmatched to any gene: 7. The germline V gene has CDR1 KGHDR and CDR2 SFDVKD. This CDR3 spans 17 amino acids. Of note for this clone: The antigen remains unidentified.

Ahead of sequencing, the ViraFEST assay grew antigen-specific CD4+ T cells using viral peptide pools. Following 10 days of culture, CD4+ T cells were isolated. Participants received two doses of either the BNT162b2 or mRNA-1273 vaccine. Prior SARS-CoV-2 infection was absent in the vaccine recipients, as shown by negative nucleocapsid antibodies. This sequence was found in a human donor who received a COVID-19 vaccine. Sequencing used CD4+ T cells from PBMCs cultured with HCoV-OC43 spike peptides, obtained after COVID-19 vaccination. Subset described: HCoV-OC43 spike overlapping peptide pool stimulation. This chain connects TRBV24-1 to TRBJ2-5; the match to TRBD1 covers 9 bases. The CDR3 DNA is TGTGCCACCAGTGATTTCCCGGGGACAGGGATGCAAGAGACCCAGTACTTC. This translates into CATSDFPGTGMQETQYF.